These 17 T cell receptor beta chains were sequenced from one sample in a study of blood T cell repertoires in COVID-19. Measured with immunoSEQ multiplex PCR; TCRdb has only the in-frame clones, and not every one. Among roughly 140,000 clones listed, about 88% were seen once. Sequenced sample: peripheral blood. The receptors derive from a human donor in a cohort sampled during active COVID-19.

This chain uses TRBV28 with TRBJ2-1; no reliable D call. Trimming removed 7 bases from V and 0 bases from J, with 16 bases in between. The germline V gene has CDR1 MDHEN and CDR2 SYDVKM. The CDR3 runs to 16 residues. The CDR3 loop is CASTSSDKSSYNEQFF. The CDR3 DNA sequence: TGTGCCAGCACCTCTTCTGACAAAAGCTCCTACAATGAGCAGTTCTTC.

J is TRBJ2-1 and V is TRBV11-1; D possibly corresponds to TRBD2 (5 bases). The V gene lost 8 bases and the J gene lost 4 bases, with 9 bases spanning the gap. Germline CDR1 SGHAT, CDR2 FQDESV (reference sequence). The CDR3 length is 12 residues. The CDR3 loop is CASSGEYNEQFF. The DNA for the CDR3 is TGTGCCAGCTCCGGGGAGTACAATGAGCAGTTCTTC.

This chain joins TRBV28 and TRBJ1-5, with 9 bases fitting TRBD1. This CDR3 contains 14 residues. CDR1 is MDHEN and CDR2 is SYDVKM in the germline V gene. J was trimmed by 6 bases and V by 8 bases; bases with no gene match: 8. CDR3 DNA: TGTGCCAGCGTTACAGGGGGCGCGACTCAGCCCCAGCATTTT. Its protein is CASVTGGATQPQHF.

The rearrangement links TRBV5-4 to TRBJ1-4; TRBD1 aligns across 8 bases. The V gene end was trimmed by 4 bases and the J gene end by 3 bases; junction bases not matched to a gene: 8. Per the germline V gene, CDR1 is SGHNT and CDR2 is YYREEE (reference sequence). The CDR3 is 16 amino acids. As DNA, the CDR3 is TGTGCCAGCAGCCCCGGACAGGGTACGGCTAATGAAAAACTGTTTTTT. It codes for CASSPGQGTANEKLFF.

This clone was observed a few times. CDR3: CASSQEGRRRGWAFF. As DNA, the CDR3 is TGCGCCAGCAGCCAAGAAGGCCGTAGGAGAGGTTGGGCTTTCTTT. The chain carries TRBV4-1 and TRBJ1-1; no clear D. V dropped 0 bases and J dropped 11 bases, with 19 bases sitting between them. The germline V gene has CDR1 MGHRA and CDR2 YSYEKL. The CDR3 extends over 15 amino acids.

For the CDR3, the DNA is TGTGCCAGCAGCTTAGCAGCGGGGAACACCGGGGAGCTGTTTTTT. This gives the protein CASSLAAGNTGELFF. The V and J genes are TRBV11-2 and TRBJ2-2; tentative D call: TRBD2 (6 bases). The CDR3 is 15 residues long. Looked up from germline, CDR1 is SGHAT and CDR2 is FQNNGV. V was cut by 1 base and J by 1 base, with 7 bases left in between. The entire variable domain, with the rest obtained from reference TRBV11-2 and TRBJ2-2, is as follows: EAGVAQSPRYKIIEKRQSVAFWCNPISGHATLYWYQQILGQGPKLLIQFQNNGVVDDSQLPKDRFSAERLKGVDSTLKIQPAKLEDSAVYLCASSLAAGNTGELFFGEGSRLTVL.

The genes are TRBV2 and TRBJ1-3, with D perhaps matching TRBD1 (5 bases). V lost 3 bases and J 6 bases, leaving 6 bases between the germline ends. Germline V gives CDR1 SNHLY, CDR2 FYNNEI. This CDR3 spans 12 amino acids. Here the CDR3 DNA reads TGTGCCAGCAGTGACAGGGCAAACACCATATATTTT. This gives the protein CASSDRANTIYF.

The rearrangement links TRBV15 to TRBJ1-3, with a weak D call TRBD1 (6 bases). The germline V and J ends were trimmed by 1 base and 0 bases, with 13 bases remaining between them. Per the germline V gene, CDR1 is LNHNV and CDR2 is YYDKDF (reference sequence). The CDR3 is 17 residues long. CDR3 residues: CATSRGAGVSSGNTIYF. For the CDR3, the DNA is TGTGCCACCAGCAGAGGCGCAGGGGTTAGCTCTGGAAACACCATATATTTT.

The chain uses TRBV4-1 and TRBJ2-3; maybe TRBD2 (6 bases). The CDR3 is 22 amino acids. Trimming cost V 0 bases and J 0 bases, with 28 bases left between them. Germline V lookup: CDR1 MGHRA, CDR2 YSYEKL. This CDR3 is CASSQDMVPGRGNRWSTDTQYF. The CDR3 coding sequence is TGCGCCAGCAGCCAAGATATGGTGCCCGGGCGGGGCAATCGATGGAGCACAGATACGCAGTATTTT.

J is TRBJ2-7 and V is TRBV28; a possible D gene is TRBD1 (6 bases). The CDR3 sequence is 15 residues long. V gave up 1 base and J gave up 2 bases, with 12 bases separating them. Germline CDR1 MDHEN, CDR2 SYDVKM. CDR3 bases: TGTGCCAGCAGTTTATCTGCAGGGGCACCCTACGAGCAGTACTTC. Translation: CASSLSAGAPYEQYF.

J is TRBJ2-1 and V is TRBV7-9; TRBD1 might be the D (7 bases). CDR3 length: 15 amino acids. Germline values: CDR1 SEHNR, CDR2 FQNEAQ (reference sequence). Trimming cost V 4 bases and J 4 bases, with 14 bases left between them. CDR3 coding DNA: TGTGCCAGCAGCTCCAGGGGGGACACTTACAATGAGCAGTTCTTC. It encodes CASSSRGDTYNEQFF.

The J gene is TRBJ1-6, the V gene TRBV5-5, with D maybe TRBD1 (5 bases). Trimming stripped 2 bases from V and 7 bases from J, with 16 bases between. Germline assignment: CDR1 SGHKS and CDR2 YYEKEE (reference sequence). CDR3 size: 16 residues. The CDR3 DNA follows: TGTGCCAGCAGCTTCACCGCGCGGCCAGGGAATTCACCCCTCCACTTT. Translating it yields CASSFTARPGNSPLHF.

This clone has a single count. This chain links TRBV6-5 with TRBJ2-7; maybe TRBD1 (6 bases). V was cut by 4 bases and J by 2 bases, with 15 bases left in between. The CDR3 sequence is 15 residues long. Germline V lookup: CDR1 MNHEY, CDR2 SVGAGI. This chain's CDR3 is CASSSGTRRTYEQYF. Written as DNA, the CDR3 is TGTGCCAGCAGTTCCGGGACAAGGAGGACCTACGAGCAGTACTTC.

The chain has TRBV6-6 and TRBJ1-6; D possibly corresponds to TRBD1 (6 bases). V lost 5 bases and J 10 bases, leaving 15 bases between the germline ends. The germline gives CDR1 MNHNY, CDR2 SVGAGI (reference sequence). The CDR3 sequence is 14 residues long. The CDR3 spells CASSQQGFRSPLHF. The DNA for the CDR3 is TGTGCCAGCAGTCAACAGGGATTTCGCTCACCCCTCCACTTT.

The chain recombines TRBV19 with TRBJ2-7; 7 bases are shared with TRBD1. The germline V gene encodes CDR1 LNHDA and CDR2 SQIVND (reference sequence). Losses at the gene ends were 5 bases for V and 3 bases for J; bases not matched to a gene: 10. This CDR3 region has 15 residues. DNA for the CDR3: TGTGCCAGTAGTCTTAGGGGGCTCCCCTTCTACGAGCAGTACTTC. Protein sequence: CASSLRGLPFYEQYF.

V and J are TRBV7-3 and TRBJ2-4; the match to TRBD1 covers 8 bases. CDR3 length equals 17 residues. Losses at the gene ends were 5 bases for V and 0 bases for J; bases not matched to a gene: 9. Germline V gives CDR1 SGHTA, CDR2 FQGTGA. DNA for the CDR3: TGTGCCAGCAGCATCTCCGGGACAGGTGTAGCCAAAAACATTCAGTACTTC. This gives the protein CASSISGTGVAKNIQYF. The variable domain in full, completed from reference TRBV7-3 and TRBJ2-4, reads GAGVSQTPSNKVTEKGKYVELRCDPISGHTALYWYRQSLGQGPEFLIYFQGTGAADDSGLPNDRFFAVRPEGSVSTLKIQRTERGDSAVYLCASSISGTGVAKNIQYFGAGTRLSVL.

CDR3 loop: CASSLMGQGRGEQFF. Here the CDR3 DNA reads TGTGCCAGCAGCTTAATGGGACAGGGTAGGGGCGAGCAGTTCTTC. J is TRBJ2-1 and V is TRBV7-2, with 9 bases that match TRBD1. Trimming cost V 2 bases and J 10 bases; bases outside gene matches: 9. The CDR3 has 15 amino acids. The germline V gene encodes CDR1 SGHTA and CDR2 FQGNSA.